Below, 13 T cell receptor beta chains from the same sample are listed, as sequenced in a study of CD8 T cells in ankylosing spondylitis. TCRdb reanalysed the 5' RACE reads using MiXCR and keeps one entry per CDR3 protein. This table holds 150,000 to 200,000 distinct CDR3 sequences, 15% to 20% found once. Sequenced: blood, either unsorted or a sorted T cell fraction (not recorded which). The receptor set was obtained from a male donor aged 5-30 years with ankylosing spondylitis or in good health (not recorded which).

The chain recombines TRBV29-1 with TRBJ2-7; 7 nucleotides agree with TRBD1. J gave up 5 bases and V 7 bases, and 5 bases lay outside the gene matches. Germline CDR1 reads SQVTM; CDR2 reads ANQGSEA. The CDR3 is made up of 11 amino acids. The CDR3 DNA sequence: TGCAGCGCCCAGACAGGGAACGAGCAGTACGTC. Translation gives CSAQTGNEQYV.

This clonotype was seen repeatedly, ten times or more. The chain combines TRBV6-2 or TRBV6-3 with TRBJ2-1, with unresolved D. The CDR3 is 13 amino acids. The germline V and J ends were trimmed by 2 bases and 8 bases, with 10 bases remaining between them. In germline, CDR1 is MNHEY, CDR2 SVGEGT. CDR3 in DNA: TGTGCCAGCAGTTACGGACCTTTAGATGAGCAGTTCTTC. Protein: CASSYGPLDEQFF.

Only a few counts were recorded for this clonotype. The V and J genes are TRBV29-1 and TRBJ2-7, with D unresolved. The CDR3 is made up of 12 amino acids. The V and J ends lost 0 bases and 9 bases respectively, with 12 bases between them. Per germline, CDR1 SQVTM and CDR2 ANQGSEA. This CDR3 reads CSVEEAVSVQYF. CDR3 sequence (DNA): TGCAGCGTTGAAGAGGCAGTGTCGGTGCAGTACTTC.

This clonotype was seen repeatedly, ten times or more. The chain links TRBV24-1 to TRBJ2-1; TRBD2 matches at 7 bases. The CDR3 loop spans 13 amino acids. Germline CDR1 is KGHDR and CDR2 is SFDVKD. V dropped 3 bases and J dropped 9; count of bases not matched to a gene: 4. The CDR3 reads CATSDRASGEQFF. The DNA for the CDR3 is TGTGCCACCAGTGATCGGGCTAGCGGTGAGCAGTTCTTC.

In this sample, this clonotype turned up many times. The chain recombines TRBV5-1 with TRBJ2-7, with 8 bases lining up with TRBD2. CDR1 is SGHRS and CDR2 is YFSETQ in the germline V gene. Trimming cost V 0 bases and J 4 bases; bases outside gene matches: 3. The CDR3 contains 14 residues. CDR3 residues: CASSLVGRVYEQYF. CDR3 coding DNA: TGCGCCAGCAGCTTGGTCGGGAGGGTATACGAGCAGTACTTC.

The table lists this clonotype with a count of one. A much larger clone sits a single nucleotide away, making a read error possible. The gene calls are TRBV27 and TRBJ2-7; D remains unclear. This CDR3 is built from 14 residues. CDR1 and CDR2 (germline): MNHEY, SMNVEV (reference sequence). The V gene lost 5 bases and the J gene lost 6 bases, with 17 bases spanning the gap. CDR3 nucleotide sequence: TGTGCCAGCAGTCCCAAGGTAGCCGCCTGCGAGCAGTACGTC. Residues: CASSPKVAACEQYV.

This chain links TRBV19 with TRBJ2-1, with D unresolved. V lost 7 bases, J lost 0 bases, and 13 bases lay in between. The CDR3 has 15 residues. Germline loops: CDR1 LNHDA, CDR2 SQIVND (reference sequence). DNA for the CDR3: TGTGCCAGTACTAAAACGGGCCTCTCCTACAATGAGCAGTTCTTC. Its translation is CASTKTGLSYNEQFF.

Concerning this clonotype itself: This may stem from a read error, because a much larger clone lies one nucleotide away. The chain links TRBV4-3 to TRBJ2-7; possible D gene TRBD2, 5 bases. The CDR3 has 18 amino acids. The V gene's germline CDR1 is LGHNA and CDR2 YSLEER. This CDR3 reads CASSQDRSTGLLSYDQYF. CDR3 sequence (DNA): TGCGCCAGCAGCCAAGACCGATCGACGGGATTACTCTCCTACGACCAGTACTTC.

This clonotype has ten or more counts. V usage is TRBV29-1 and J usage is TRBJ2-1; TRBD2 agrees at 12 bases. Germline V gene data show CDR1 as SQVTM and CDR2 as ANQGSEA. The trim removed 8 bases at V and 10 bases at J, leaving 12 bases unmatched. The CDR3 is made up of 14 amino acids. Written as DNA, the CDR3 is TGCAGCACGTGGGGTCTAGCGGGAGGGCGGGAGCAGTTCTTC. Protein product: CSTWGLAGGREQFF.

This clonotype has a count of ten or more. V is TRBV6-5 and J is TRBJ1-4; D gene ambiguous. The CDR3 consists of 15 residues. The germline gives CDR1 MNHEY, CDR2 SVGAGI. V was shortened by 4 bases and J by 13 bases, with 22 bases between the two germline ends. The CDR3 sequence is CASSSLPSRGYGLFF. The CDR3 DNA is TGTGCCAGCAGTTCCCTGCCTTCTCGGGGATACGGACTGTTTTTT.

This clonotype has a count of ten or more. This rearrangement joins TRBV28 to TRBJ2-3; 7 nucleotides match TRBD1. Trimming cost V 9 bases and J 2 bases; bases outside gene matches: 11. Germline CDR1 reads MDHEN; CDR2 reads SYDVKM. CDR3 size: 15 residues. The CDR3, as DNA: TGTGCCAGTAGCCCTATCGGGACAGCCACAGATACGCAGTATTTT. Translation gives CASSPIGTATDTQYF.

This clonotype was recorded many times. The chain couples TRBV20-1 to TRBJ2-7; TRBD2 matches at 8 bases. Germline assignment: CDR1 DFQATT and CDR2 SNEGSKA (reference sequence). The CDR3 is made up of 12 amino acids. The CDR3 spells CSSGTRNYEQYF. DNA for the CDR3: TGCAGCAGCGGGACTAGGAACTACGAGCAGTACTTC.

V is TRBV6-1 and J is TRBJ2-1, with TRBD2 identical over 10 bases. The length of the CDR3 is 15 residues. V lost 7 bases and J lost 4; bases outside the gene matches: 7. CDR1 and CDR2 (germline): MNHNS, SASEGT. The CDR3 DNA reads TGTGCCAGCATAGGGGGACTAGCGTTGTACAATGAGCAGTTCTTC. Its translation is CASIGGLALYNEQFF.